This TCR beta chain was profiled in a study of cytomegalovirus exposure and HLA in healthy donors (dated by TCRdb to the late 2010s). Concerning the study at large: An earlier analysis of roughly 630 of the donors reported 250 to 350 Gb of sequence data and 117 million unique TCR beta sequences from approximately 180 million T cells. Donor age, sex, ethnicity and CMV serostatus were collected together with the repertoire data. HLA typing covered class I and class II loci at four-digit resolution. An early release that covered fewer than 750 HLA-typed donors contained approximately 320 gigabases of sequencing data and 85 million to 100 million unique TCR sequences. Besides the first cohort of some 670 subjects, a separate validation cohort made up of some 110 different subjects was used. Typing coverage varied by locus: 629-630 donors for A, B, C, DRB1 and DQB1; approximately 500 for DQA1; some 610 for DPA1; 400 to 480 for DPB1. Rather than drawing on any new phenotypic data, the later analysis identified candidate immune exposures from TCR beta sequences and the way those sequences occurred across donors. To decide whether each TCR beta V gene segment behaved as functional or pseudogenic, an earlier analysis of several hundred of the donors relied on high-throughput TCR beta sequencing. A later genetic analysis used genome-wide SNP genotypes for about three fifths of the 666 donors, treating that subset as a discovery cohort. The genetic ancestry cluster associated with self-reported Caucasian donors included 80% to 90% of the approximately 430 genotyped donors. A later analysis re-examined previously published TCR beta repertoires from 600 to 700 donors and added high-resolution HLA genotyping to investigate patterns of TCR occurrence. All discovery cohort repertoires had been generated on a single sequencing platform. The study aimed to test whether signatures of past pathogen exposure could be identified by cataloging public T cell receptors. On average, around 200,000 unique TCR beta nucleotide sequences were sequenced per donor among a few hundred genotyped donors of the cohort, with around 19% of those sequences being non-productive. A few DR-DQ haplotypes were treated as single units for association and clustering because of strong linkage in the cohort. Using immunosequencing, the study profiled T cell repertoires from around 670 subjects and related those repertoires to cytomegalovirus serostatus. High-throughput TCR immunosequencing, statistical association of individual TCRs with disease status, and machine learning were combined to predict cytomegalovirus infection status. Points the paper makes about the study in general: A total of about 150 TCR beta chains were listed by the study as associated with cytomegalovirus. A cluster of highly shared sequence variants was judged likely to represent a technical artifact of the sequencing pipeline. A further reported finding was that TCR beta sequences accurately predicted the HLA-A and HLA-B alleles for most subjects in the first cohort. Correlated functional status among segregating V segments might be attributable to linkage disequilibrium, but an unknown experimental factor could not be ruled out. Strong co-occurrence of HLA alleles, especially DR and DQ, made assigning TCR associations to individual alleles difficult. Because HLA typing was unavailable for some donors at each locus, only the typed subset was used in association tests. Because counts were too low, 15 to 20 rarely observed V segments, including chromosome 9 orphons, were excluded from the earlier analysis of fewer than 650 of the donors. Across donors, most TCR sequences were observed very rarely, whereas some public TCRs were present in many individuals. A few of the identified cytomegalovirus-associated TCR beta chains were confirmed in vitro to be specific for cytomegalovirus antigens. In a later analysis, several top co-occurrence clusters were reported to appear linked to parvovirus B19, influenza, CMV and Epstein-Barr virus. The cohort was sequenced for TCR beta chains only, and without alpha or paired-chain data the features that could be detected were limited. In an earlier analysis of fewer than 700 of the donors, most TCR beta V segments appeared in productive rearrangements about 87% or about 30% of the time, broadly matching IMGT annotations. In both the original and validation cohorts, the classifier was reported to diagnose cytomegalovirus status with high specificity and sensitivity. CMV serostatus was the only immune exposure information available for the cohort. Specific HLA alleles were associated with roughly 16,000 TCR beta sequences at a false discovery rate of 0.05 in a later analysis. A later analysis found that TCR association rates varied across HLA loci, with DRB1 alleles showing the most associated TCRs and HLA-C alleles the fewest. Because the 87-base-pair reads could not distinguish some IMGT-functional V segments, including TRBV6-2 and TRBV6-3, those segments were excluded. In a later analysis, HLA-associated TCR beta chains were found to be more clonally expanded and to have lower generation probabilities than equally common non-associated chains. According to a later analysis, most CMV-associated TCR beta chains appeared to be HLA-restricted, and the HLA associations seemed to be driven largely by CMV exposure. V-gene and J-gene trimming of TCR beta chains was associated with a missense DCLRE1C variant in a later genetic analysis, and the association was replicated in an independent cohort. In a later genetic analysis, fewer N-insertions in productive TCRs were reported among donors in an Asian-associated ancestry cluster than the roughly 670-donor mean. The authors suggested that the approach could potentially be generalized to other disease states and immunological phenotypes. The presence/absence analyses assumed that sequencing depth was roughly uniform across donors, and that assumption may not be true.

CDR1 and CDR2 are read off the germline V gene as MNHNS and SASEGT. Counted from cysteine to phenylalanine, this CDR3 has 17 amino acids. Left in the record is the CDR3 DNA by itself, 51 bases read in frame from the first base. After removal of 0 bases from V and 2 bases from J, the junction retains 9 bases not matched to a gene. Libraries were constructed by the immunoSEQ multiplex PCR assay. A mixture of 60 forward primers for TCR Vbeta segments and 13 reverse primers for TCR Jbeta segments was used in the multiplex PCR. The CDR3 region of rearranged TCR beta genes was amplified from genomic DNA by a multiplex PCR assay. The Illumina HiSeq System was used to sequence the amplified TCR beta libraries as 87-base-pair reads. The paper's data handling went like this. Across the roughly 700 repertoires, a later analysis counted roughly 84 million unique TCR beta chains, 9.5 million to 12 million of which were shared by at least two donors. Raw reads were error-corrected and collapsed into unique sequences with a nearest-neighbor algorithm that merged closely related sequences to remove PCR and sequencing errors. V, D and J gene segments were assigned by aligning CDR3 sequences to IMGT reference sequences. For a sequence to be retained, a match of at least six nucleotides was required to both a V gene segment and a J gene segment. Rearrangements were called productive when the CDR3 lacked stop codons and stayed in frame with V and J; all others were non-productive. Following IMGT convention, CDR3 was defined as the stretch from the second conserved V-encoded cysteine to the conserved J-encoded phenylalanine. The earlier analysis of 587 of the donors excluded any sequence lacking an unambiguous match to a single V gene segment. An earlier analysis of 500 to 700 of the donors classified V segments as functional when productive rearrangements were above 56.7% and as segregating when the standard deviation between donors was above 5%. A statistical classification framework was built for diagnosing cytomegalovirus status from the catalog of TCR beta chain sequences. A later analysis assigned V and J genes by comparing TCR nucleotide sequences with IMGT/GENE-DB human TR gene sequences. The TCRdist pipeline was used in a later analysis to assign CDR3 sequences and most-parsimonious VDJ recombination scenarios. In a later analysis, every TCR beta chain was defined by the combination of its CDR3 amino acid sequence and its V-gene family, and reads without a unique V-gene family were dropped. As a way to deal with suspected cross-contamination and a sequencing artifact, a later analysis dropped 450 to 700 nucleotide sequences that were highly shared and had low generation probability. For each public chain, a later analysis derived a clonal expansion index from normalized ranks of inferred template counts within each repertoire. In a later analysis, generation probabilities were computed with a VDJ recombination model fitted to out-of-frame rearrangements, and the resulting probabilities were checked against IGoR. In a later analysis, TCR-TCR, TCR-HLA and TCR-CMV co-occurrence was scored with hypergeometric tests, and a repertoire-size bias correction was applied to TCR pairs. To estimate false discovery rates, a later analysis permuted the HLA or CMV assignments 20 times. In a later analysis, co-occurring TCRs were grouped using DBSCAN, and TCRdist sequence similarity was added for clustering within HLA-allele-positive subsets. Repertoires with fewer than 30,000 or more than 120,000 public chains, plus five repertoires with anomalous nucleotide sharing, were excluded from co-occurrence clustering. TCRdb carries this immuneACCESS record with in-frame sequences only. Its versions omit some clonotypes, under half of them owing to an unresolved V gene in the studies checked, with the rest unexplained. The DNA was the basis for D and trimming; V, J and clone size are from that table. Here the sample has some 130,000 clones; 66% occur a single time. Jointly, the top ten make up 1.5% to 2% of the sample.

A word on this clone: No cognate antigen has been identified for it. Base qualities were left out, and no much larger clone turns up one base away.

The cohort was made up of approximately 700 healthy bone marrow donors. At the time of sampling, every cohort member was nominally healthy, though immune exposures that went unrecorded were likely present. Of the approximately 700 cohort members, some 270 had positive CMV serostatus and about 360 had negative CMV serostatus, and CMV serostatus was not recorded for the donor. A peripheral blood sample was collected from each donor, and TCR beta sequencing was performed on peripheral blood mononuclear cells. The Qiagen DNeasy Blood Extraction Kit was used to extract genomic DNA from the blood cell samples.

Sequencing was performed on PBMCs. The rearrangement combines TRBV6-1 with TRBJ2-5, and TRBD1 matches 7 of the central bases. The sequence came from a human donor in good health. The sequence in DNA is TGTGCCAGCAGTGAAGCGCCCGGGACAGTGTTTCAAGAGACCCAGTACTTC. Protein translation: CASSEAPGTVFQETQYF.